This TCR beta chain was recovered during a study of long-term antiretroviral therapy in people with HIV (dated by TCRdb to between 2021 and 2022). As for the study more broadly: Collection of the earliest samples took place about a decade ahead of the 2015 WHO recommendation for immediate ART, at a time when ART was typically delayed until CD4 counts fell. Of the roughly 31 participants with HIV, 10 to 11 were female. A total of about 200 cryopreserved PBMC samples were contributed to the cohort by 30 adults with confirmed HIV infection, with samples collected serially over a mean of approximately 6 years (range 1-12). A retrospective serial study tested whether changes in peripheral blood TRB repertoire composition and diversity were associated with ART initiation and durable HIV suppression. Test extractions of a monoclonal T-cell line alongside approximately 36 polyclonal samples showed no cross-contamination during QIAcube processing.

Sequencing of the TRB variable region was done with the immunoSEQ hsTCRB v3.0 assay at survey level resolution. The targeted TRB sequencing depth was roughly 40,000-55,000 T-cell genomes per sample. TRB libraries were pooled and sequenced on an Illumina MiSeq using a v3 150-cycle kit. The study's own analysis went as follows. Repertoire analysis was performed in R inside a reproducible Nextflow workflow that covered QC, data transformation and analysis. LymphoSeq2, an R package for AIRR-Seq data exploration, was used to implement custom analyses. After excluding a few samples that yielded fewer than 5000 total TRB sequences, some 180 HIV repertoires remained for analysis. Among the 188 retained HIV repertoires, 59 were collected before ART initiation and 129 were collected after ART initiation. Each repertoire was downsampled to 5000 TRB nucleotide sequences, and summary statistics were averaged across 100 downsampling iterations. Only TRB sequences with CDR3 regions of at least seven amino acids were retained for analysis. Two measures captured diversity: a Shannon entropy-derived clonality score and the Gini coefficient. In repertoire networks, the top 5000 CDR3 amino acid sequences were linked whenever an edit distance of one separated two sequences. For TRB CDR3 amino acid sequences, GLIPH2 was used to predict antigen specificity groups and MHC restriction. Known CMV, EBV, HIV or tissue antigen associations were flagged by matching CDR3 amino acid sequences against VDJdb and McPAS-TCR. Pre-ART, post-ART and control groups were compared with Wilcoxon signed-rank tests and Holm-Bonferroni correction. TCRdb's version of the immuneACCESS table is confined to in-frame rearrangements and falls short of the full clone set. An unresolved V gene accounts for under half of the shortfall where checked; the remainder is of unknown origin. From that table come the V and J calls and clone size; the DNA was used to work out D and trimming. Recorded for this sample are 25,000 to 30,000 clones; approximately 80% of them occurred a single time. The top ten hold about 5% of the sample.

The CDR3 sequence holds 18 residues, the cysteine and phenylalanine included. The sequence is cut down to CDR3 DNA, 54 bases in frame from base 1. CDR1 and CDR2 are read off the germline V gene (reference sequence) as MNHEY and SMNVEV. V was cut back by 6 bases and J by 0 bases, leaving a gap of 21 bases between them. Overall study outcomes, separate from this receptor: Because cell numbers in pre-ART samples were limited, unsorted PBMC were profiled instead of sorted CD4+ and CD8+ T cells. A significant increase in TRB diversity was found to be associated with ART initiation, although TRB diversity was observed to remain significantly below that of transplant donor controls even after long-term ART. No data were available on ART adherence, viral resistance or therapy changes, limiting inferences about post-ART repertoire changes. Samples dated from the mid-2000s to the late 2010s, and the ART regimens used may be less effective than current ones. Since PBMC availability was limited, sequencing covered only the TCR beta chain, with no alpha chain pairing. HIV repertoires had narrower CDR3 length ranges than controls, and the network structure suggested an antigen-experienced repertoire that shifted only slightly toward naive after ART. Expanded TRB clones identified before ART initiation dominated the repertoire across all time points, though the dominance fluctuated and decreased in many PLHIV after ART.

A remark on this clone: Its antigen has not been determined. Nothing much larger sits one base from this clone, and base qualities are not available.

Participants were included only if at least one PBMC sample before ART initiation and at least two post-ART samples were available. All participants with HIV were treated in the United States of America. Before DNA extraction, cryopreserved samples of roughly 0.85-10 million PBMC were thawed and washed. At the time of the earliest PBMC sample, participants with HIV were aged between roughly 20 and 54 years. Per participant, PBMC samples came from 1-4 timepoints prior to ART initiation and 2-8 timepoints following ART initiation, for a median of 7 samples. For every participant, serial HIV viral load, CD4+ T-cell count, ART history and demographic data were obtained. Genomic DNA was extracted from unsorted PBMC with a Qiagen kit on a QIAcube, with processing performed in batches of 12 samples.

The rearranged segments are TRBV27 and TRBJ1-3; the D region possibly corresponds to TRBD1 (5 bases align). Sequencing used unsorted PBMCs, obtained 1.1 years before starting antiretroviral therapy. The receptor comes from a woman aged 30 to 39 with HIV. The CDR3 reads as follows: CASRPRLSDMSSGNTIYF. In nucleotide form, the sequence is TGTGCCAGCAGGCCTCGGTTGTCGGACATGAGCTCTGGAAACACCATATATTTT.